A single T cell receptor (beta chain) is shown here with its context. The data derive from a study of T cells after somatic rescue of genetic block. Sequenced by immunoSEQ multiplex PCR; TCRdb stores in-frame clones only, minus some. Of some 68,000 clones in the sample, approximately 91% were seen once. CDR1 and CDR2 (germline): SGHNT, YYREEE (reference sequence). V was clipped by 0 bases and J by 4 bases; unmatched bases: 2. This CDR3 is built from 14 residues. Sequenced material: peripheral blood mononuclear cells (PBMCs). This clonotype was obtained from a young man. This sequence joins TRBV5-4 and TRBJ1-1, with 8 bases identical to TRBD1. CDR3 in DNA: TGTGCCAGCAGCTTGGTACAGGGGGGCACTGAAGCTTTCTTT. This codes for CASSLVQGGTEAFF.